Described below is a single T cell receptor (beta chain) sequence and its context. Its antigen is not identified. This sample was included in a study of response to subunit inactivated influenza vaccine. TCRdb called the RT-PCR reads again in MiXCR, with one record for every CDR3 protein. The data contain around 710,000 distinct CDR3 sequences, 14% of them singletons. General study results and limits: It was the authors' suggestion that each seasonal influenza vaccination recruits few new T cells.

The clonotype was recovered from a man aged 45-65 years who received an inactivated influenza vaccine. Sequences were derived from PBMCs from blood, sampled 14 to 15 days before vaccination.

Here the CDR3 DNA reads TGCAGTGCTAGAGACGGAGTGCGCGGGGCCCAGTACTTC. This translates into CSARDGVRGAQYF. The chain carries TRBV20-1 and TRBJ2-5; the D gene is possibly TRBD2 (6 bases). CDR3 length: 13 residues. Trimming left V 0 bases short and J 9 bases short, with 14 bases between. The germline V gene has CDR1 DFQATT and CDR2 SNEGSKA (reference sequence).